These 25 T cell receptor beta chains were all obtained from the same sample, sequenced in a study of early T cells in non-severe SARS-CoV-2 infection. TCRdb independently ran MiXCR on the 5' RACE reads; one entry per CDR3 protein. Of under 45,000 distinct CDR3 sequences in the sample, approximately 8.7% are singletons; the top ten hold 9.5% to 15%. Sample: whole blood, taken at baseline. Every receptor here comes from an adult who was a healthcare worker with PCR-confirmed SARS-CoV-2 infection or an uninfected control (not recorded which).

A few counts support this clonotype. This rearrangement joins TRBV9 to TRBJ2-3, with D tentatively TRBD2 (5 bases). The CDR3 is made up of 14 amino acids. V gave up 2 bases and J gave up 4 bases, with 11 bases separating them. The germline V gene encodes CDR1 SGDLS and CDR2 YYNGEE. CDR3 residues: CASSVGSAADTQYF. The CDR3 DNA reads as TGTGCCAGCAGCGTTGGTTCAGCGGCAGATACGCAGTATTTT.

Remarks on this clonotype: It may be a read error: a sequence one base away is much more abundant. The chain uses TRBV28 and TRBJ1-2, with D possibly matching TRBD1 (5 bases). Germline-derived CDR1 and CDR2 are MDHEN and SYDVKM. Trimming removed 5 bases at V and 8 bases at J, with 21 bases between. The CDR3 has 15 amino acids. CDR3 residues: CASSLEPDSQRGYTF. Written as DNA, the CDR3 is TGTGCCAGCAGTCTTGAACCCGACAGCCAAAGGGGCTACACCTTC.

The chain joins TRBV7-7 to TRBJ1-1; TRBD1 matches at 7 bases. CDR1 is SSHAT, CDR2 FNYEAQ, per germline (reference sequence). The V gene end was trimmed by 5 bases and the J gene end by 4 bases; junction bases not matched to a gene: 13. CDR3 length: 16 residues. CDR3 DNA: TGTGCCAGCAGCGCTTCCCCCGGAGAGGGGGCCACTGAAGCTTTCTTT. Its translation: CASSASPGEGATEAFF.

Many counts were recorded for this clonotype. J is TRBJ2-3 and V is TRBV3-1; the D is unclear. Germline V CDR1 and CDR2: LGHDT, YNNKEL (reference sequence). Trimming shortened V by 2 bases and J by 4 bases, and 10 bases separated the two germline ends. CDR3 length: 14 amino acids. CDR3 amino acids: CASSQMFRPDTQYF. In nucleotides, the CDR3 is TGTGCCAGCAGCCAAATGTTCCGGCCAGATACGCAGTATTTT.

This clonotype was seen only a few times. This chain uses TRBV2 with TRBJ1-2; a possible D gene is TRBD1 (5 bases). Trimming took 6 bases from V and 7 from J, leaving 12 bases between them. This CDR3 spans 12 amino acids. Germline V gene lookup returns CDR1 SNHLY and CDR2 FYNNEI. The CDR3 nucleotides are TGTGCCAGCAGCGAGGAAGGGACTGGCTACACCTTC. Encoded protein: CASSEEGTGYTF. Based on the CDR3 plus reference TRBV2 and TRBJ1-2, the full variable domain is EPEVTQTPSHQVTQMGQEVILRCVPISNHLYFYWYRQILGQKVEFLVSFYNNEISEKSEIFDDQFSVERPDGSNFTLKIRSTKLEDSAMYFCASSEEGTGYTFGSGTRLTVV.

The chain combines TRBV3-1 with TRBJ1-1; TRBD1 matches at 8 bases. The trim removed 4 bases at V and 3 bases at J, leaving 4 bases unmatched. From germline, CDR1 is LGHDT and CDR2 YNNKEL (reference sequence). The CDR3 totals 14 residues. The CDR3 here is CASSLTGVYTEAFF. DNA of the CDR3: TGTGCCAGCAGCCTGACAGGGGTGTACACTGAAGCTTTCTTT.

This clonotype showed up just a few times. The chain has TRBV6-5 and TRBJ2-3; D is unclear. Germline V CDR1 and CDR2: MNHEY, SVGAGI. Trimming took off 0 bases at V and 2 bases at J, with 15 bases between the two ends. The CDR3 covers 17 residues. CDR3 amino acids: CASSYSGLSRNTDTQYF. The CDR3 nucleotides are TGTGCCAGCAGTTACTCCGGGCTTTCTCGGAACACAGATACGCAGTATTTT.

This clonotype was counted many times. The chain has TRBV29-1 and TRBJ2-1, with TRBD2 matching 10 bases. J lost 3 bases, V lost 0 bases, and 8 bases had no gene match. The CDR3 is 17 residues long. CDR1 and CDR2 (germline): SQVTM, ANQGSEA. As DNA, the CDR3 is TGCAGCGTTGAAGATCCACTAGCGGGGCGAAACTACAATGAGCAGTTCTTC. Its protein product is CSVEDPLAGRNYNEQFF.

As regards this clonotype: An end of the junction differs from the germline gene, which may be a read error. The rearrangement uses TRBV18 and TRBJ2-3; perhaps TRBD2 as D (6 bases). This CDR3 spans 16 amino acids. Germline loops: CDR1 KGHSH, CDR2 LQKENI. The CDR3 DNA reads as TGTACCAGCTCACCACAAGGAGGGGCGAATACGGATACGCAGTATTTT. Translating it yields CTSSPQGGANTDTQYF.

The table lists this clonotype with a few counts. V is TRBV11-2 and J is TRBJ2-7, with 9 bases fitting TRBD2. Per germline, CDR1 SGHAT and CDR2 FQNNGV. The trim removed 3 bases at V and 6 bases at J, leaving 9 bases unmatched. The CDR3 contains 15 residues. This CDR3 is CASSFSAGGPSEQYF. CDR3 coding DNA: TGTGCCAGCAGCTTCTCTGCGGGGGGGCCTAGCGAGCAGTACTTC.

This clonotype has more than one count but fewer than ten. The chain uses TRBV5-5 and TRBJ1-1; D not certain. The CDR3 extends over 17 amino acids. From germline, CDR1 is SGHKS and CDR2 YYEKEE (reference sequence). The V end was cut by 4 bases, the J end by 0 bases, with 19 bases between. This CDR3 reads CASSPLSVRTLNTEAFF. The CDR3 DNA reads as TGTGCCAGCAGCCCTTTATCGGTCAGAACCTTGAACACTGAAGCTTTCTTT.

This clonotype was seen ten or more times. This rearrangement joins TRBV20-1 to TRBJ2-1; D not resolved. The germline gives CDR1 DFQATT, CDR2 SNEGSKA (reference sequence). The CDR3 has 11 amino acids. Trimming removed 3 bases at V and 8 bases at J, with 8 bases between. The CDR3 loop reads CSASPLDEQFF. DNA of the CDR3: TGCAGTGCTAGTCCCCTCGATGAGCAGTTCTTC.

This clonotype was observed at least ten times. The chain joins TRBV5-5 to TRBJ2-7; 7 positions agree with TRBD2. J lost 0 bases, V lost 2 bases, and 5 bases had no gene match. Germline V lookup: CDR1 SGHKS, CDR2 YYEKEE (reference sequence). This CDR3 contains 15 residues. CDR3 sequence (DNA): TGTGCCAGCAGCTTCGGGACGGGAGGCTCCTACGAGCAGTACTTC. Protein sequence: CASSFGTGGSYEQYF. The full variable domain, in which reference TRBV5-5 and TRBJ2-7 provide the parts outside the CDR3, is DAGVTQSPTHLIKTRGQQVTLRCSPISGHKSVSWYQQVLGQGPQFIFQYYEKEERGRGNFPDRFSARQFPNYSSELNVNALLLGDSALYLCASSFGTGGSYEQYFGPGTRLTVT.

CDR3 DNA: TGTGCCAGCAGCGTGCTACGGTCCGGGGAGCTGTTTTTT. Amino acids: CASSVLRSGELFF. The chain is built from TRBV7-2 and TRBJ2-2; no clear D. Germline CDR1 is SGHTA and CDR2 is FQGNSA. The V end was cut by 5 bases, the J end by 6 bases, with 10 bases between. CDR3 size: 13 residues.

This clonotype was detected many times. This rearrangement joins TRBV14 to TRBJ2-3; D is uncertain. The CDR3 totals 13 residues. Trimming removed 3 bases at V and 6 bases at J, with 10 bases between. The germline gives CDR1 SGHDN, CDR2 FVKESK. The CDR3 is CASSQAVRDTQYF. CDR3 DNA sequence: TGTGCCAGCAGCCAGGCCGTTAGGGATACGCAGTATTTT.

The gene calls are TRBV6-5 and TRBJ1-1, with D possibly TRBD1 on 5 matching bases. This CDR3 has 14 residues. V dropped 5 bases and J dropped 4 bases, with 14 bases sitting between them. Germline V CDR1 and CDR2: MNHEY, SVGAGI. The CDR3 protein is CASSEGNGGTEAFF. The CDR3 DNA reads TGTGCCAGCAGTGAGGGGAATGGAGGCACTGAAGCTTTCTTT.

This clonotype was counted between two and nine times. The chain uses TRBV11-2 and TRBJ2-3, with 14 bases lining up with TRBD2. In germline, CDR1 is SGHAT, CDR2 FQNNGV. This CDR3 comprises 17 residues. After removal of 5 bases from V and 5 bases from J, the junction contained 9 bases not matched to a gene. This CDR3 reads CASSPRTSGGSGDTQYF. The CDR3 DNA is TGTGCCAGCAGCCCACGGACTAGCGGGGGGTCAGGAGATACGCAGTATTTT. The entire variable domain, with the rest obtained from reference TRBV11-2 and TRBJ2-3, is as follows: EAGVAQSPRYKIIEKRQSVAFWCNPISGHATLYWYQQILGQGPKLLIQFQNNGVVDDSQLPKDRFSAERLKGVDSTLKIQPAKLEDSAVYLCASSPRTSGGSGDTQYFGPGTRLTVL.

The genes are TRBV6-5 and TRBJ2-1, with D tentatively TRBD1 (5 bases). Germline V gene lookup returns CDR1 MNHEY and CDR2 SVGAGI. CDR3 size: 13 residues. V lost 8 bases and J lost 1, with 9 bases in between. The CDR3 coding sequence is TGTGCCAGCGCTGCAGGGTCCTACAATGAGCAGTTCTTC. Amino acids: CASAAGSYNEQFF.

This clonotype showed up many times. The chain couples TRBV21-1 to TRBJ2-5; TRBD1, the table's D call, was not compared with the DNA. TRBV21-1 is classified as a pseudogene. The CDR3 covers 15 residues. This CDR3 is CASRQGAEEAETQYF. In DNA form, the CDR3 reads TGTGCCAGCAGGCAGGGGGCGGAGGAGGCGGAGACCCAGTACTTC.

This clonotype has a handful of counts. The CDR3 is CASTVNTEAFF. The CDR3 DNA is TGTGCCAGCACTGTAAACACTGAAGCTTTCTTT. The V and J genes are TRBV12-3 or TRBV12-4 and TRBJ1-1, with D unresolved. The V and J ends lost 7 bases and 2 bases respectively, with 5 bases between them. The CDR3 consists of 11 residues.

CDR3 sequence (DNA): TGTGCCATCAGTGAGTCGGTTTCAAGCTCCTACGAGCAGTACTTC. Translating gives CAISESVSSSYEQYF. The chain employs TRBV10-3 and TRBJ2-7; D not certain. Trimming stripped 0 bases from V and 0 bases from J, with 9 bases between. The CDR3 runs 15 residues. From germline, CDR1 is ENHRY and CDR2 SYGVKD.

This clonotype was counted many times. The chain uses TRBV9 and TRBJ1-1; TRBD1 agrees at 8 bases. The ends lost 8 bases at V and 6 bases at J; junction bases unmatched: 6. The CDR3 is 12 residues long. The germline V gene has CDR1 SGDLS and CDR2 YYNGEE. Here the CDR3 DNA reads TGTGCCAGTTCAGGGGGCGCGTCTGAAGCTTTCTTT. This sequence encodes CASSGGASEAFF.

This clonotype was recorded many times. This chain links TRBV10-2 with TRBJ1-1; D unclear. Germline-derived CDR1 and CDR2 are WSHSY and SAAADI. The V end lost 4 bases, the J end lost 1 base, and 4 bases lay between the germline ends. This CDR3 has 12 residues. The CDR3: CASSAGNTEAFF. CDR3 DNA sequence: TGCGCCAGCAGTGCGGGGAACACTGAAGCTTTCTTT.

The table lists this clonotype with a few counts. This chain uses TRBV29-1 with TRBJ2-3; maybe TRBD2 (5 bases). The CDR3 runs to 14 residues. The germline V gene encodes CDR1 SQVTM and CDR2 ANQGSEA. Trimming removed 8 bases from V and 4 bases from J, with 19 bases in between. This CDR3 reads CSFRGPPGPDTQYF. The CDR3, as DNA: TGCAGCTTCCGAGGGCCTCCTGGTCCAGATACGCAGTATTTT.

The gene calls are TRBV6-2 or TRBV6-3 and TRBJ2-7, with D maybe TRBD1 (6 bases). Looked up from germline, CDR1 is MNHEY and CDR2 is SVGEGT. The CDR3 spans 14 residues. V lost 6 bases, J lost 4 bases, and 16 bases lay in between. CDR3 coding DNA: TGTGCCAGCAGATCAGAACAGGGAATTTACGAGCAGTACTTC. Translation gives CASRSEQGIYEQYF.